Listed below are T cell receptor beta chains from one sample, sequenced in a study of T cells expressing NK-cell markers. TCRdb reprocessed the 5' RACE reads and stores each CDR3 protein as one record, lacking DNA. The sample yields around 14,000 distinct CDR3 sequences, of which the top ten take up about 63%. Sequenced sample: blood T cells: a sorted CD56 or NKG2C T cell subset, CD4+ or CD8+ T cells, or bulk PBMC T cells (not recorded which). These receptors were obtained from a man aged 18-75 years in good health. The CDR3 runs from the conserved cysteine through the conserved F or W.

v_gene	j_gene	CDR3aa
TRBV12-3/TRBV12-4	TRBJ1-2	CASSLWDRTFYGYTF
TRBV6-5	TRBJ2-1	CASSYSLGLGHNEQFF
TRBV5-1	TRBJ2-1	CASFPGRSSYNEQFF
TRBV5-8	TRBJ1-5	CASSLANHPRQPQHF
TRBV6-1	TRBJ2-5	CASSEFEALGTQYF
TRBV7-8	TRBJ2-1	CASSTSRGSYNEQFF
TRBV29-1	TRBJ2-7	CSVATGQSSYEQYF
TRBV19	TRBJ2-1	CAISAGGPYNEQFF
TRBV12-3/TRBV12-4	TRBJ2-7	CASSLEAGGFYEQYF
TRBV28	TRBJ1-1	CASSSPTGLNTEAFF
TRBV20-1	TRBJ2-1	CSAREGTGHNEQFF
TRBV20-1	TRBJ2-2	CSAVDRGGTGELFF
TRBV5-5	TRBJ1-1	CASRWAHDRKAFF
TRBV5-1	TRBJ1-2	CASSLAPSTFYGYTF
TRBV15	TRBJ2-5	CATSRDGRDPETQYF
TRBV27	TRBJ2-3	CASSPGLGDTQYF
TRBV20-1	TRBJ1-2	CSASGQGISYGYTF
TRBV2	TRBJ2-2	CASSLGPTGELFF
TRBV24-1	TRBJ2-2	CATSDTGGRTGELFF
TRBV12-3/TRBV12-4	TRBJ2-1	CASSSLGGGYNEQFF
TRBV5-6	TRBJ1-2	CASSLGGSFGYGYTF
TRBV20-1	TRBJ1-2	CSARDTQGPHYGYTF
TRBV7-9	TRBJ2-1	CASSPGQFYYNEQFF
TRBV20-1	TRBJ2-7	CSARGGPYEQYF
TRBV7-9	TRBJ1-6	CASSPVTGIGSPLHF
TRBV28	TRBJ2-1	CASSLMLAGGNEQFF
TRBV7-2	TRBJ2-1	CASSLMGLAGNNEQFF
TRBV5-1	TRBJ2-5	CASSLFSSAQETQYF
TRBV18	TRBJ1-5	CASSIEGRGEAQHF
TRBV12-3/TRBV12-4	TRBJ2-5	CASSSRPGETQYF
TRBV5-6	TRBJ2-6	CASRSTVLKANVLTF
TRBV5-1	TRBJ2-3	CATAGTSGTDTQYF
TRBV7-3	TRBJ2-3	CASSLLASGDTQYF
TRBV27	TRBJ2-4	CASSATAPHIGASGKNIQYF
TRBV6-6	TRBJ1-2	CASSLGYGYTF
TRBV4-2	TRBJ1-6	CASSQRWGQGRNSPLHF
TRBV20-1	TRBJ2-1	CSARDGLSPTPTWHEQFF